The 3 T cell receptor beta chains below come from one sample, sequenced in a study of CD8 T cells in ankylosing spondylitis. From the 5' RACE reads, TCRdb called clonotypes with MiXCR, one entry per CDR3 protein. The sample lists nearly 350,000 distinct CDR3 sequences, roughly 14% occurring once. Sample: blood, either unsorted or a sorted T cell fraction (not recorded which). The receptors come from a male donor with ankylosing spondylitis or in good health (not recorded which).

This clonotype was seen many times. V usage is TRBV12-3 or TRBV12-4 and J usage is TRBJ2-2, with 10 nucleotides matching TRBD2. Trimming removed 6 bases from V and 4 bases from J; junction bases left unmatched: 5. CDR3 length: 15 residues. In DNA, the CDR3 is TGTGCCAGCAGGACGGGACTAGCGTTCACCGGGGAGCTGTTTTTT. Translated: CASRTGLAFTGELFF.

Within the sample, this clonotype is medium-sized. The CDR3 protein is CASSFPGSNQPQHF. DNA for the CDR3: TGTGCCAGCAGTTTCCCGGGTAGCAATCAGCCCCAGCATTTT. The V and J genes are TRBV12-3 or TRBV12-4 and TRBJ1-5; D is ambiguous. Trimming removed 3 bases from V and 0 bases from J, with 6 bases in between. The CDR3 loop spans 14 amino acids.

This clonotype occurred a few times. The chain links TRBV30 to TRBJ2-3; no definite D call. There are 11 residues in the CDR3. The V and J ends lost 5 bases and 6 bases respectively, with 9 bases between them. Germline V lookup: CDR1 GTSNPN, CDR2 SVGIG (reference sequence). CDR3 protein: CAWGKFDTQYF. Written as DNA, the CDR3 is TGTGCCTGGGGAAAGTTCGATACGCAGTATTTT.